This TCR beta chain comes out of a study of cytomegalovirus exposure and HLA in healthy donors. Study findings and constraints: Reportedly, a later analysis found an Asian-associated ancestry cluster had fewer N-insertions than the roughly 670-donor mean. There were fewer than 200 TCR beta chains listed as cytomegalovirus-associated.

Among the donors, all were healthy bone marrow donors. To note about this clone: Its antigen is currently unknown.

This PCR relied on a set of 60 Vbeta primers and 13 Jbeta primers. TCRdb's table, derived via immunoSEQ multiplex PCR, lists solely in-frame clones and lacks some. The repertoire holds around 94,000 clones, with over 70% as singletons. Germline lookup yields CDR1 MNHEY and CDR2 SVGAGI. The CDR3 has 14 amino acids. Between the trimmed V and J ends, which lost 6 bases and 3 bases, there was a span of 14 bases. This chain joins TRBV6-5 and TRBJ1-2; D is perhaps TRBD1 (6 bases). This TCR was sampled from a woman in her thirties or forties in good health and CMV-seronegative. The specimen was PBMCs. Here the CDR3 DNA reads TGTGCCAGCAGGCCAACAGGGATTGACTATGGCTACACCTTC. Translating gives CASRPTGIDYGYTF.